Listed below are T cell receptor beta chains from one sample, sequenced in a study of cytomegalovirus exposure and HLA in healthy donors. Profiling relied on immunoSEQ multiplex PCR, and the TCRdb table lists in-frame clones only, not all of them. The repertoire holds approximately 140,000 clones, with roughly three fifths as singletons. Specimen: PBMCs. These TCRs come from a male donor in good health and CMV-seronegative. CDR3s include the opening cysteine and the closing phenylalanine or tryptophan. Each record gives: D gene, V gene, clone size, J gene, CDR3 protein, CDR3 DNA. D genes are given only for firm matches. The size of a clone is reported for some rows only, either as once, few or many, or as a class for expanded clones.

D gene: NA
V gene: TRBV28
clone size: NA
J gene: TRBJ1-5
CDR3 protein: CASSFDGYSNQPQHF
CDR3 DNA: TGTGCCAGCAGTTTTGACGGGTATAGCAATCAGCCCCAGCATTTT

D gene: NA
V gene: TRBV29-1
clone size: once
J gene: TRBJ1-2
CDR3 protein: CSVVYMGTRYGYTF
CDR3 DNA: TGCAGCGTTGTGTACATGGGGACAAGATATGGCTACACCTTC

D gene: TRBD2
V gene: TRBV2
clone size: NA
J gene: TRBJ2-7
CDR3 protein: CASSEVGGFIGEQYF
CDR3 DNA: TGTGCCAGCAGTGAAGTGGGGGGGTTCATCGGCGAGCAGTACTTC

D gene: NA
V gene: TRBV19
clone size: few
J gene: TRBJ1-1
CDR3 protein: CASMAGGGDGTEAFF
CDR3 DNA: TGTGCCAGTATGGCGGGGGGGGGAGACGGTACTGAAGCTTTCTTT

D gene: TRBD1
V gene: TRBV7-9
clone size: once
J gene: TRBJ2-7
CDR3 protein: CASTWGQDQVEQYF
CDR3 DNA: TGTGCCAGCACCTGGGGACAGGATCAAGTCGAGCAGTACTTC

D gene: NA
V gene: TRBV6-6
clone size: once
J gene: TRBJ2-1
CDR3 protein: CASRIQGNEQFF
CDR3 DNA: TGTGCCAGCAGGATACAGGGTAATGAGCAGTTCTTC

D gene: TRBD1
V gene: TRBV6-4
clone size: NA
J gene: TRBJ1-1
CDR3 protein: CASRMDRGGTEAFF
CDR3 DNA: TGTGCCAGCAGGATGGACAGGGGAGGCACTGAAGCTTTCTTT

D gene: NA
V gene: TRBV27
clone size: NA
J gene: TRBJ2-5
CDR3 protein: CASSLRGIETQYF
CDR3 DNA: TGTGCCAGCAGTTTACGGGGGATTGAGACCCAGTACTTC

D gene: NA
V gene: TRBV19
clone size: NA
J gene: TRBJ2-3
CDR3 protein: CASKSISTDTQYF
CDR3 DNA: TGTGCCAGTAAGAGCATAAGCACAGATACGCAGTATTTT

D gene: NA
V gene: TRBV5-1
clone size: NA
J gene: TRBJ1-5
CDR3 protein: CASSLGSGNQPQHF
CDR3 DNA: TGCGCCAGCAGCTTGGGATCGGGAAATCAGCCCCAGCATTTT

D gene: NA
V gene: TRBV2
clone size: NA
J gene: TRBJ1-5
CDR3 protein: CASSSAGDNQPQHF
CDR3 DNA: TGTGCCAGCAGTTCCGCAGGGGACAATCAGCCCCAGCATTTT

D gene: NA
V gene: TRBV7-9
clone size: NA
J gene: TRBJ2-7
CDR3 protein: CASSFPGNSYEQYF
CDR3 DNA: TGTGCCAGCAGCTTCCCAGGGAACTCCTACGAGCAGTACTTC

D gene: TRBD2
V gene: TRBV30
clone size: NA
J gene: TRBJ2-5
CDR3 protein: CAWNRGGQETQYF
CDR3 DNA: TGTGCCTGGAACCGCGGGGGCCAAGAGACCCAGTACTTC

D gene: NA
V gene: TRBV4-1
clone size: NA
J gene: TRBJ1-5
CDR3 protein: CASSQVPQGNQPQHF
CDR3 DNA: TGCGCCAGCAGCCAAGTCCCGCAGGGCAATCAGCCCCAGCATTTT

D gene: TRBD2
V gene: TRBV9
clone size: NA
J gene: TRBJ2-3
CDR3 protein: CASSVAEGGRTDTQYF
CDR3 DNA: TGTGCCAGCAGCGTAGCAGAGGGAGGGCGCACAGATACGCAGTATTTT

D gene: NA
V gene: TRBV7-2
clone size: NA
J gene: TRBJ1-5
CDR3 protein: CASSLRGLLGNQPQHF
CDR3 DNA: TGTGCCAGCAGCTTACGAGGGCTTTTGGGCAATCAGCCCCAGCATTTT

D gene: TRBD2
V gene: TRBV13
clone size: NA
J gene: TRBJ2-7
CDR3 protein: CASSMGTSPEQYF
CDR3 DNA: TGTGCCAGCAGCATGGGGACTAGCCCCGAGCAGTACTTC

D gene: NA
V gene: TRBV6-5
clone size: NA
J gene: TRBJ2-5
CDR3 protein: CASGLGVEVETQYF
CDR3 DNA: TGTGCCAGCGGTTTAGGTGTGGAGGTCGAGACCCAGTACTTC

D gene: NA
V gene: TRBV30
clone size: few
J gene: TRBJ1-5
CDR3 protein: CAWSVGQLNQPQHF
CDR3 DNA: TGTGCCTGGAGTGTGGGGCAGCTCAATCAGCCCCAGCATTTT

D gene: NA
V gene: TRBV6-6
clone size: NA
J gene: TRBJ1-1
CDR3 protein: CASSVARSKNTEAFF
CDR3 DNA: TGTGCCAGCAGCGTCGCTCGAAGCAAAAACACTGAAGCTTTCTTT

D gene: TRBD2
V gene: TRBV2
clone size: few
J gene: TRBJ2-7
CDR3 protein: CASGAGGPEQYF
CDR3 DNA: TGTGCCAGCGGGGCGGGGGGGCCCGAGCAGTACTTC

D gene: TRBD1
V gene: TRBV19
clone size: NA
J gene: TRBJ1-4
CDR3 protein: CASSTTGATNEKLFF
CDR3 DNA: TGTGCCAGTAGTACAACAGGGGCAACTAATGAAAAACTGTTTTTT

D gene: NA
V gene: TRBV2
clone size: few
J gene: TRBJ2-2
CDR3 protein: CASSVLQGPGELFF
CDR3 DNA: TGTGCCAGCAGTGTCCTACAGGGCCCCGGGGAGCTGTTTTTT

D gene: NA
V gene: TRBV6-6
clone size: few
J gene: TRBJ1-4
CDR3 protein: CASSYSTVGEKLFF
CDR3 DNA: TGTGCCAGCAGTTACTCGACAGTCGGTGAAAAACTGTTTTTT

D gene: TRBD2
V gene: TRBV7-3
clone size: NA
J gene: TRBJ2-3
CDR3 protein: CASSRGLADTDTQYF
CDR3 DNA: TGTGCCAGCAGCCGTGGACTAGCGGATACAGATACGCAGTATTTT

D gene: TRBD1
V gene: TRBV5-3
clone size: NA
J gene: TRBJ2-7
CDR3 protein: CARSPGQGTHEQYF
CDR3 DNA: TGTGCCAGAAGCCCGGGACAGGGCACCCACGAGCAGTACTTC

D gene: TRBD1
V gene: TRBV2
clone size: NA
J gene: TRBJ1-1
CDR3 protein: CASSRVGTGYTEAFF
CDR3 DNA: TGTGCCAGCAGCAGGGTAGGGACAGGGTACACTGAAGCTTTCTTT

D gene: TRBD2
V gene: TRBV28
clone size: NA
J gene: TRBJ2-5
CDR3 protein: CASGGVQETQYF
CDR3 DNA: TGTGCCAGCGGGGGGGTTCAAGAGACCCAGTACTTC

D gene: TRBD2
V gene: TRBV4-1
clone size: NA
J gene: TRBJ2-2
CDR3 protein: CASSHRGTSGAGTGELFF
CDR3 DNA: TGCGCCAGCAGCCACAGGGGAACTAGCGGGGCCGGCACCGGGGAGCTGTTTTTT

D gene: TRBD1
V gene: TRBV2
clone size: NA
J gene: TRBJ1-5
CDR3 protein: CASSTGGLQPQHF
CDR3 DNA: TGTGCCAGCAGTACAGGGGGCCTTCAGCCCCAGCATTTT

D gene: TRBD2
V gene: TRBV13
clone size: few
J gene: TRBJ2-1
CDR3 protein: CASSLRTSGGSNNEQFF
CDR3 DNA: TGTGCCAGCAGCTTACGGACTAGCGGGGGGTCCAACAATGAGCAGTTCTTC